This TCR beta chain was recovered during a study of blood T cell repertoires in COVID-19. The repertoire was sequenced with immunoSEQ multiplex PCR; TCRdb's copy has only in-frame clones and lacks some. This table has around 260,000 clones, approximately 86% appearing once. Sequences were obtained from peripheral blood. This clonotype was sampled from a woman aged 55-70 years with COVID-19, enrolled during active disease.

This chain's CDR3 is CASSVNRGMEPQHF. For the CDR3, the DNA is TGTGCCAGTAGTGTCAACAGGGGCATGGAGCCCCAGCATTTT. The chain links TRBV19 to TRBJ1-5, with 7 bases identical to TRBD1. The CDR3 is 14 residues long. Germline values: CDR1 LNHDA, CDR2 SQIVND (reference sequence). With 5 bases clipped from V and 8 bases from J, the junction kept 9 bases outside the gene matches.